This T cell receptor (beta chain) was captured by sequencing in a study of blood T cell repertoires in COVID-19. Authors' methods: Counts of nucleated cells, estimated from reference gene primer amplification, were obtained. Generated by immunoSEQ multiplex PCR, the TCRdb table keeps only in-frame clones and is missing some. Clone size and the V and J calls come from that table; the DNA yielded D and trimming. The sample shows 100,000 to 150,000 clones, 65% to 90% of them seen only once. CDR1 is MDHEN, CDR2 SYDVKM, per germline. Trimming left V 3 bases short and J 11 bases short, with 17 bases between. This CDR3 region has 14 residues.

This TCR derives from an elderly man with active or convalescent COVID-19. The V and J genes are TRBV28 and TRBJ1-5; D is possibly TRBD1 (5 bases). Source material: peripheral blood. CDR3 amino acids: CASSFSTVGLAQHF. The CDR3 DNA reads TGTGCCAGCAGTTTTTCGACAGTGGGATTGGCCCAGCATTTT.